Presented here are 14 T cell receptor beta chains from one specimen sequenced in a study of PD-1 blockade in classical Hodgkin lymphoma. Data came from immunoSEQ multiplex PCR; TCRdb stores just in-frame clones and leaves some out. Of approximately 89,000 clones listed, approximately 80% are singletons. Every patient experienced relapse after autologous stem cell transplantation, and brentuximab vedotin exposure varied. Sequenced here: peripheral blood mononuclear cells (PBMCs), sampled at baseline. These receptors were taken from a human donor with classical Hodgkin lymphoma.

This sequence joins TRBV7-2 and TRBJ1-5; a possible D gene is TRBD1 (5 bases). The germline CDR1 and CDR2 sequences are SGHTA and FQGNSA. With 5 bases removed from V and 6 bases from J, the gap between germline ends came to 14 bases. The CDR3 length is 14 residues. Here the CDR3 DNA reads TGTGCCAGCAGCGCGTCCGCAGGGAGTCAGCCCCAGCATTTT. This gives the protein CASSASAGSQPQHF.

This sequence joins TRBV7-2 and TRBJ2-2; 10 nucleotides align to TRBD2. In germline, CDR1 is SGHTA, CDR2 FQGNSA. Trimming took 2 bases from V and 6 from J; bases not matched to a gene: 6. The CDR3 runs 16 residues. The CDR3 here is CASSLQAGGLAGELFF. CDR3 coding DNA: TGTGCCAGCAGCTTACAAGCGGGAGGGCTTGCCGGGGAGCTGTTTTTT.

The CDR3 reads CASSLITGNAEAFF. CDR3 coding DNA: TGCGCCAGCAGCTTGATAACTGGGAATGCTGAAGCTTTCTTT. The chain couples TRBV5-1 to TRBJ1-1; no definite D call. From germline, CDR1 is SGHRS and CDR2 YFSETQ. The CDR3 sequence is 14 residues long. V was clipped by 1 base and J by 6 bases, with 13 bases between them.

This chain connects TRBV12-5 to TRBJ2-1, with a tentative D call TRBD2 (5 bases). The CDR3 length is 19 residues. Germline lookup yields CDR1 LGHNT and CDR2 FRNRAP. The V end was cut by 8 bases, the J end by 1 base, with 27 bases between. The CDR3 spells CASSTPGSAASGSYNEQFF. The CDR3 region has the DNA TGTGCTAGTTCGACACCGGGTAGCGCGGCTTCGGGGTCCTACAATGAGCAGTTCTTC.

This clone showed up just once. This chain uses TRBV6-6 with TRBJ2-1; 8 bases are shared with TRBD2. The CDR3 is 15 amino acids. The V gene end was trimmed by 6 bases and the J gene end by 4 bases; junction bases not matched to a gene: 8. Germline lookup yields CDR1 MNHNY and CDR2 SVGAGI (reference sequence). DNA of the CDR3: TGTGCCAGCAGCCAAGCGGGAGTAGGTTACAATGAGCAGTTCTTC. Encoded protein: CASSQAGVGYNEQFF.

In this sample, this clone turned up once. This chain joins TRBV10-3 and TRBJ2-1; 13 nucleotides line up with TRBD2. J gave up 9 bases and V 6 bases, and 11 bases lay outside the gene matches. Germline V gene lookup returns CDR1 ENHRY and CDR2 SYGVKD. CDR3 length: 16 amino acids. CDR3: CAISPEGGLAGPEQFF. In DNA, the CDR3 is TGTGCCATCAGCCCTGAAGGGGGACTAGCGGGACCTGAGCAGTTCTTC.

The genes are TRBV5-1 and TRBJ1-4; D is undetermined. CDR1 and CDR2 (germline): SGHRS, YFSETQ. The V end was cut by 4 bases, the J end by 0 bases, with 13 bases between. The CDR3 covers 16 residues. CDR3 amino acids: CASSAGSFATNEKLFF. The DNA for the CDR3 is TGCGCCAGCAGCGCCGGGTCCTTCGCAACTAATGAAAAACTGTTTTTT.

CDR3 region: CASSLAEVSYEQYF. The CDR3, as DNA: TGTGCCAGCAGCTTAGCTGAAGTCTCCTACGAGCAGTACTTC. The genes are TRBV7-2 and TRBJ2-7, with D uncertain. Germline V gives CDR1 SGHTA, CDR2 FQGNSA. The V gene lost 0 bases and the J gene lost 0 bases, with 6 bases spanning the gap. The CDR3 is made up of 14 amino acids.

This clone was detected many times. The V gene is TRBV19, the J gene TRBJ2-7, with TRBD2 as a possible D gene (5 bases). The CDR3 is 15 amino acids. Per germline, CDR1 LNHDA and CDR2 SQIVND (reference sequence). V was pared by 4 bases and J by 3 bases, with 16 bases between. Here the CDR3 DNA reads TGTGCCAGTAGTACTCCTCCGGGAACCAACTACGAGCAGTACTTC. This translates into CASSTPPGTNYEQYF. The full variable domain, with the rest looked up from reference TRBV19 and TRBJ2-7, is DGGITQSPKYLFRKEGQNVTLSCEQNLNHDAMYWYRQDPGQGLRLIYYSQIVNDFQKGDIAEGYSVSREKKESFPLTVTSAQKNPTAFYLCASSTPPGTNYEQYFGPGTRLTVT.

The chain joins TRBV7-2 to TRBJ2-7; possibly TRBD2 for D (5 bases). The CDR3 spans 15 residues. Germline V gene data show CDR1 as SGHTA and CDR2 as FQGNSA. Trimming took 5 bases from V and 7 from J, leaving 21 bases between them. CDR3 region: CASSPALVGMREQYF. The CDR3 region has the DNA TGTGCCAGCAGCCCAGCACTAGTAGGTATGCGGGAGCAGTACTTC.

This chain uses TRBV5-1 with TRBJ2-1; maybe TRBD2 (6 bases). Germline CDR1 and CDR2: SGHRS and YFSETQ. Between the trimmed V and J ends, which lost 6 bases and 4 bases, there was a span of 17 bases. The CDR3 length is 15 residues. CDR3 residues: CASTRGGSLYNEQFF. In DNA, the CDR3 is TGCGCCAGCACCCGTGGAGGGAGTCTATACAATGAGCAGTTCTTC.

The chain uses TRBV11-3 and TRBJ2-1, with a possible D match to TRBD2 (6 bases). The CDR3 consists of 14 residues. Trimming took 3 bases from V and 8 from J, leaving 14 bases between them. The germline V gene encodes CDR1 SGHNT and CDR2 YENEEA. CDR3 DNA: TGTGCCAGCAGCTTTGAGGGTGGAGGGCATGAGCAGTTCTTC. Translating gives CASSFEGGGHEQFF.

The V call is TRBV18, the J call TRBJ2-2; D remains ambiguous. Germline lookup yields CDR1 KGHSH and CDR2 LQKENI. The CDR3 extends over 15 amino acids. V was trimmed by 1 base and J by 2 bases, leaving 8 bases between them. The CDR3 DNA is TGTGCCAGCTCACCACTAACCAAAAACACCGGGGAGCTGTTTTTT. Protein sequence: CASSPLTKNTGELFF.

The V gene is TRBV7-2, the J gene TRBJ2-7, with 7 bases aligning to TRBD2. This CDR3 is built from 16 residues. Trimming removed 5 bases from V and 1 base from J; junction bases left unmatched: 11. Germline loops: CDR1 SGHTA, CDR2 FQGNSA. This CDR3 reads CASSVILGGRSYEQYF. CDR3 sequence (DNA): TGTGCCAGCAGCGTTATTCTTGGCGGGAGATCCTACGAGCAGTACTTC.